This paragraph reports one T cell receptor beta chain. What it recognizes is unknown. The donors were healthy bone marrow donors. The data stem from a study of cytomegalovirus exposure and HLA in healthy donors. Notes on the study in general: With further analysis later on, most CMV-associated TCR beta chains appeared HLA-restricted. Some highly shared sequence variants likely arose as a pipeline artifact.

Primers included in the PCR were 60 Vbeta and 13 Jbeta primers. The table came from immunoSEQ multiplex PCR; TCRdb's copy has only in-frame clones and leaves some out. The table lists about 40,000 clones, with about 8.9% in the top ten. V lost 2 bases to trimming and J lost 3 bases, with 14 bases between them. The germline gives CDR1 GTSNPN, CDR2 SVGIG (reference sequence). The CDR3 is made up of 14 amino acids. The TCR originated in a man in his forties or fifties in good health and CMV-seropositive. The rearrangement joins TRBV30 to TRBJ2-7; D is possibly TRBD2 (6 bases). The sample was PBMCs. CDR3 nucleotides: TGTGCCTGGAGTCCCCGGAGGGTTAGCTACGAGCAGTACTTC. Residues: CAWSPRRVSYEQYF.